The 19 T cell receptor beta chains below come from one sample, sequenced in a study of T cells in Graves' hyperthyroidism and ophthalmopathy. The investigators amplified TCR beta CDR3 regions from RNA transcripts. When the TCR CDR3 underwent first-round RT-PCR, the HTBI primer set was used. TCRdb processed the multiplex PCR reads anew with MiXCR; each CDR3 protein has one entry. The sample consists of about 410,000 distinct CDR3 sequences, approximately 15% of them appearing once. Sequencing used blood. The receptor set was obtained from a woman aged 30 to 39 with Graves' ophthalmopathy.

The chain recombines TRBV7-2 with TRBJ2-1; 11 nucleotides agree with TRBD2. V lost 3 bases to trimming and J lost 9 bases; unmatched junction nucleotides: 10. The V gene's germline CDR1 is SGHTA and CDR2 FQGNSA. The CDR3 runs 16 residues. CDR3 region: CASSLGSSGGRSEQFF. CDR3 DNA sequence: TGTGCCAGCAGCTTGGGCTCTAGCGGGGGGAGGAGTGAGCAGTTCTTC.

This clonotype was seen repeatedly, ten times or more. The chain carries TRBV15 and TRBJ1-5; D not certain. V shed 0 bases and J shed 6 bases, with 6 bases lying between them. This CDR3 comprises 13 residues. Germline assignment: CDR1 LNHNV and CDR2 YYDKDF (reference sequence). CDR3 nucleotides: TGTGCCACCAGCAGAGATCTCGCTCAGCCCCAGCATTTT. Translating it yields CATSRDLAQPQHF.

A remark on this clonotype: A much larger clone differs by one base, so this may be a read error. The chain employs TRBV5-1 and TRBJ2-1; no clear D. The CDR3 covers 14 residues. Trimming took 8 bases from V and 5 from J, leaving 17 bases between them. CDR1 and CDR2 from the germline V gene are SGHRS and YFSETQ. The CDR3 reads CASSIASSHNEQFF. The CDR3, as DNA: TGCGCCAGTTCCATCGCGTCTTCCCACAATGAGCAGTTCTTC.

This chain uses TRBV9 with TRBJ1-2; D perhaps matches TRBD1 (6 bases). The V gene lost 0 bases and the J gene lost 1 base, with 10 bases spanning the gap. The CDR3 has 15 residues. Germline assignment: CDR1 SGDLS and CDR2 YYNGEE. CDR3 protein: CASSVGTGHNYGYTF. In DNA form, the CDR3 reads TGTGCCAGCAGCGTAGGCACAGGGCATAACTATGGCTACACCTTC.

The table lists this clonotype with many counts. V gene TRBV6-1 combines with J gene TRBJ2-2; D unresolved. The V gene's germline CDR1 is MNHNS and CDR2 SASEGT. The CDR3 is 14 residues long. V lost 7 bases, J lost 6 bases, and 15 bases lay in between. The CDR3 DNA sequence: TGTGCCAGCACTCGGACGACCCTGTCCGGGGAGCTGTTTTTT. This sequence encodes CASTRTTLSGELFF.

As concerns this clonotype: The junction and the germline gene differ at one end; a read error may be behind it. The CDR3 loop reads CPSSVGAEGPYNEQFF. Written as DNA, the CDR3 is TGTCCCAGCAGCGTCGGGGCGGAGGGGCCCTACAATGAGCAGTTCTTC. The V and J genes are TRBV7-2 and TRBJ2-1; possibly TRBD2 for D (6 bases). Germline CDR1 and CDR2: SGHTA and FQGNSA. This CDR3 spans 16 amino acids.

This clonotype occurred a few times. CDR3 sequence: CASSQRTGLAQKVPGNTIYF. The DNA for the CDR3 is TGTGCCAGTAGTCAAAGGACAGGGCTCGCGCAAAAGGTTCCTGGAAACACCATATATTTT. This chain uses TRBV19 with TRBJ1-3; 8 nucleotides align to TRBD1. CDR1 and CDR2 from the germline V gene are LNHDA and SQIVND (reference sequence). This CDR3 spans 20 amino acids. Germline trimming cut 5 bases from V and 2 bases from J; bases unmatched to any gene: 20. Full variable domain (rest looked up from reference TRBV19 and TRBJ1-3): DGGITQSPKYLFRKEGQNVTLSCEQNLNHDAMYWYRQDPGQGLRLIYYSQIVNDFQKGDIAEGYSVSREKKESFPLTVTSAQKNPTAFYLCASSQRTGLAQKVPGNTIYFGEGSWLTVV.

This clonotype came up a few times. The gene calls are TRBV12-3 or TRBV12-4 and TRBJ2-2; D unclear. V shed 5 bases and J shed 7 bases, with 14 bases lying between them. The CDR3 contains 14 residues. CDR3 in amino acids: CASSQGWGSGELFF. The CDR3 region has the DNA TGTGCCAGCAGTCAAGGTTGGGGTAGCGGGGAGCTGTTTTTT.

Regarding this clonotype: This may be a read error, as it is one base from a much larger clone. The V call is TRBV3-1, the J call TRBJ1-2; TRBD1 is a possible D gene (6 bases). The CDR3 has 17 amino acids. Trimming pared 1 base from V and 8 bases from J, leaving 23 bases between. CDR1 LGHDT and CDR2 YNNKEL come from the germline V gene (reference sequence). Written as DNA, the CDR3 is TGTGCCAGCAGCCAAGCTCATGAGGGGGTCCGCGCGGGCGGCTACACCTTC. Its protein product is CASSQAHEGVRAGGYTF.

This chain links TRBV12-5 with TRBJ1-3; the match to TRBD1 covers 7 bases. This CDR3 region has 17 residues. The V gene end was trimmed by 2 bases and the J gene end by 0 bases; junction bases not matched to a gene: 7. CDR1 and CDR2 (germline): LGHNT, FRNRAP. CDR3 sequence: CASGLSLGTASGNTIYF. In DNA, the CDR3 is TGTGCTAGTGGTTTGAGTCTCGGGACAGCCTCTGGAAACACCATATATTTT.

A note on this clonotype: This may stem from a read error, because a much larger clone lies one nucleotide away. This chain links TRBV6-1 with TRBJ2-7; maybe TRBD2 (5 bases). CDR1 and CDR2 (germline): MNHNS, SASEGT. The CDR3 contains 13 residues. The CDR3 here is CARSDWESYEQYF. The CDR3 bases are TGTGCCCGCAGTGATTGGGAGTCCTACGAGCAGTACTTC.

This clonotype was detected many times. V and J are TRBV12-3 or TRBV12-4 and TRBJ1-3; D gene ambiguous. V was clipped by 11 bases and J by 0 bases, with 14 bases between them. The CDR3 is 14 residues long. CDR3 sequence: CAVGQSSSGNTIYF. CDR3 in DNA: TGTGCCGTGGGCCAGTCCAGCTCTGGAAACACCATATATTTT.

V usage is TRBV28 and J usage is TRBJ1-2; 7 bases map to TRBD1. V lost 5 bases to trimming and J lost 0 bases; unmatched junction nucleotides: 12. The germline CDR1 and CDR2 sequences are MDHEN and SYDVKM. CDR3 length equals 17 residues. The CDR3 sequence: CASSTPGQLLPNYGYTF. CDR3 nucleotides: TGTGCCAGCAGTACCCCGGGACAGCTTTTACCTAACTATGGCTACACCTTC.

This clonotype was counted many times. The CDR3 is CASSFLGGGFSTDTQYF. The CDR3 DNA follows: TGTGCCAGCAGTTTCTTGGGTGGGGGTTTCAGCACAGATACGCAGTATTTT. This sequence joins TRBV28 and TRBJ2-3; either TRBD1 or TRBD2 may fit D (5 bases each). Per the germline V gene, CDR1 is MDHEN and CDR2 is SYDVKM. The V end was cut by 3 bases, the J end by 0 bases, with 16 bases between. The CDR3 spans 17 residues. Full variable domain (outside the CDR3, taken from reference TRBV28 and TRBJ2-3): DVKVTQSSRYLVKRTGEKVFLECVQDMDHENMFWYRQDPGLGLRLIYFSYDVKMKEKGDIPEGYSVSREKKERFSLILESASTNQTSMYLCASSFLGGGFSTDTQYFGPGTRLTVL.

This chain uses TRBV6-1 with TRBJ1-5, with D possibly being TRBD1 (5 bases). Trimming cost V 7 bases and J 6 bases, with 13 bases left between them. Germline CDR1 reads MNHNS; CDR2 reads SASEGT. The length of the CDR3 is 13 residues. CDR3 in amino acids: CASTVGVRQPQHF. The DNA of the CDR3 is TGTGCCAGCACGGTGGGGGTACGTCAGCCCCAGCATTTT.

This clonotype was seen many times. The CDR3, as DNA: TGCAGTGCTAGTCGAGGGGGGGCGGAAAGTCGTCTTACAGATACGCAGTATTTT. Translated: CSASRGGAESRLTDTQYF. The chain employs TRBV20-1 and TRBJ2-3, with D possibly TRBD2 on 7 matching bases. V lost 3 bases to trimming and J lost 3 bases, with 25 bases between them. In germline, CDR1 is DFQATT, CDR2 SNEGSKA (reference sequence). The length of the CDR3 is 18 residues.

This clonotype has ten or more counts. V gene TRBV30 combines with J gene TRBJ1-4; D is ambiguous. V dropped 5 bases and J dropped 0 bases, with 4 bases sitting between them. Germline CDR1 and CDR2: GTSNPN and SVGIG (reference sequence). This CDR3 has 12 residues. CDR3 amino acids: CAWGPTNEKLFF. The CDR3, as DNA: TGTGCCTGGGGACCAACTAATGAAAAACTGTTTTTT. Supplemented by reference TRBV30 and TRBJ1-4, the full variable domain reads SQTIHQWPATLVQPVGSPLSLECTVEGTSNPNLYWYRQAAGRGLQLLFYSVGIGQISSEVPQNLSASRPQDRQFILSSKKLLLSDSGFYLCAWGPTNEKLFFGSGTQLSVL.

The chain has TRBV10-3 and TRBJ1-2; TRBD1 is a possible D gene (6 bases). The CDR3 covers 14 residues. Trimming took 6 bases from V and 2 from J, leaving 13 bases between them. Germline V gives CDR1 ENHRY, CDR2 SYGVKD. CDR3 bases: TGTGCCATCAGCCGGGGGGCGCCGAACTATGGCTACACCTTC. Translation gives CAISRGAPNYGYTF.

V gene TRBV7-3 combines with J gene TRBJ2-5, with TRBD2 identical over 9 bases. Germline lookup yields CDR1 SGHTA and CDR2 FQGTGA. This CDR3 contains 17 residues. With V trimmed by 2 bases and J by 4 bases, 11 bases remained unmatched. The chain's CDR3 is CASSLGSGIAGAETQYF. The CDR3 coding sequence is TGTGCCAGCAGCTTAGGTTCGGGGATAGCGGGGGCAGAGACCCAGTACTTC.